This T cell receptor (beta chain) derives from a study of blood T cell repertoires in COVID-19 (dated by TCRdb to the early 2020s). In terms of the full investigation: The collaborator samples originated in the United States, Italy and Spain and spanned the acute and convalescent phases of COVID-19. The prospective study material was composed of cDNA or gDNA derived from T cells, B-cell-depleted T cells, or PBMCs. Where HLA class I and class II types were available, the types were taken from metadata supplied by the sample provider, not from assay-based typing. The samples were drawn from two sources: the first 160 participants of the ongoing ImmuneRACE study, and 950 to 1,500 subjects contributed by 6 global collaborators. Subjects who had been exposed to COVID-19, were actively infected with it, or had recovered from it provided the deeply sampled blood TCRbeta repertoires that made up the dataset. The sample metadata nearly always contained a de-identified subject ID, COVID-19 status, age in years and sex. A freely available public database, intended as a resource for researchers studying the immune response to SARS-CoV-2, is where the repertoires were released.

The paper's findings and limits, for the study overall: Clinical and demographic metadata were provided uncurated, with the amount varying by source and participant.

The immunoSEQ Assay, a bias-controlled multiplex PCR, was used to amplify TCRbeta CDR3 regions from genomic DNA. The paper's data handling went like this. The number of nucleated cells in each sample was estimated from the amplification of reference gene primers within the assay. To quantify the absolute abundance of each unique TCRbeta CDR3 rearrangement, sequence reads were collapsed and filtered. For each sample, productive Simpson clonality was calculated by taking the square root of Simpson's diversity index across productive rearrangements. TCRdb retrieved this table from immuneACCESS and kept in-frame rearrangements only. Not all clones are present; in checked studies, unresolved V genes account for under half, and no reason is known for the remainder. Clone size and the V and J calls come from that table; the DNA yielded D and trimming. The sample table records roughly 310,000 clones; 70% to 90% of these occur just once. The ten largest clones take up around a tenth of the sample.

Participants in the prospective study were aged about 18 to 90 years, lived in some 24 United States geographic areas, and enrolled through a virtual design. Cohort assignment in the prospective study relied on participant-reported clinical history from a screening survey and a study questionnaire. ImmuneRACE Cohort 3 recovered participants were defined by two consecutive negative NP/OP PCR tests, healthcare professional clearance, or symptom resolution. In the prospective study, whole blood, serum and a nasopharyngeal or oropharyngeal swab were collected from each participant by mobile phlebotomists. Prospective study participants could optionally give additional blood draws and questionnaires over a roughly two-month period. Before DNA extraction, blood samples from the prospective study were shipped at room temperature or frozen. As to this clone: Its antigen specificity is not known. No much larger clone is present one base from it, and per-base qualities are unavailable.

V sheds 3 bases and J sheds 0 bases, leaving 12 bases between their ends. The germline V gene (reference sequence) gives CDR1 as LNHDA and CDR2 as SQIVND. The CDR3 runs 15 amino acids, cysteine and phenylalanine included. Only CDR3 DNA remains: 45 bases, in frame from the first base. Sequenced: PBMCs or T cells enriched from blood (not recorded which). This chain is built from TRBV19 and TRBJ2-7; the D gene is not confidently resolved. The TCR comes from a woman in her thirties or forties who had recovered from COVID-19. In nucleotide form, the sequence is TGTGCCAGTAGTATTGGAGATTCGCACTCCTACGAGCAGTACTTC. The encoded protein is CASSIGDSHSYEQYF. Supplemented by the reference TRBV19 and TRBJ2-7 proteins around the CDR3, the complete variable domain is DGGITQSPKYLFRKEGQNVTLSCEQNLNHDAMYWYRQDPGQGLRLIYYSQIVNDFQKGDIAEGYSVSREKKESFPLTVTSAQKNPTAFYLCASSIGDSHSYEQYFGPGTRLTVT.